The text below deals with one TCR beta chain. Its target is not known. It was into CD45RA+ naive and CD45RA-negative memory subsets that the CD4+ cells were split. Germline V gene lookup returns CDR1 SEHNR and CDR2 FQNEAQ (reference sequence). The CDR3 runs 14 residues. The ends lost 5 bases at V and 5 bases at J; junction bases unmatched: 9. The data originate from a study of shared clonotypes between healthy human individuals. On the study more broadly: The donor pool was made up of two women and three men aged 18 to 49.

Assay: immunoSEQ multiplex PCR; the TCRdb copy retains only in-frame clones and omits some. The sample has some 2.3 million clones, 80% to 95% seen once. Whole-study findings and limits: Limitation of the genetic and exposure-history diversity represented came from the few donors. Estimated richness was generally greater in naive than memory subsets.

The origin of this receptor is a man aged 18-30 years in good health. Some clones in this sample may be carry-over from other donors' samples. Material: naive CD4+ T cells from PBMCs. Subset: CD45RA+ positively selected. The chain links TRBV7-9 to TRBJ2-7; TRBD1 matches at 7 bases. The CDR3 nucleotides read TGTGCCAGCAGCAAAAAAGGGGGCAGAGACGAGCAGTACTTC. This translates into CASSKKGGRDEQYF.